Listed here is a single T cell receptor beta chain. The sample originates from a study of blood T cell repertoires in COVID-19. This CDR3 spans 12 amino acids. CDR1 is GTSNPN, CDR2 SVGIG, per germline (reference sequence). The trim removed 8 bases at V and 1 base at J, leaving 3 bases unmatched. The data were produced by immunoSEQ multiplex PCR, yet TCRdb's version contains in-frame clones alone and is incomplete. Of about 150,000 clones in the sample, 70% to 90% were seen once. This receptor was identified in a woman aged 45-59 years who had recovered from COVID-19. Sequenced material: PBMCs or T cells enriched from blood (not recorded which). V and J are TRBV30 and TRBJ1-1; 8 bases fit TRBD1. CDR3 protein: CAGQGANTEAFF. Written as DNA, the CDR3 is TGTGCCGGCCAGGGGGCGAACACTGAAGCTTTCTTT. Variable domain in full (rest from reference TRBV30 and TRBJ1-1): SQTIHQWPATLVQPVGSPLSLECTVEGTSNPNLYWYRQAAGRGLQLLFYSVGIGQISSEVPQNLSASRPQDRQFILSSKKLLLSDSGFYLCAGQGANTEAFFGQGTRLTVV.